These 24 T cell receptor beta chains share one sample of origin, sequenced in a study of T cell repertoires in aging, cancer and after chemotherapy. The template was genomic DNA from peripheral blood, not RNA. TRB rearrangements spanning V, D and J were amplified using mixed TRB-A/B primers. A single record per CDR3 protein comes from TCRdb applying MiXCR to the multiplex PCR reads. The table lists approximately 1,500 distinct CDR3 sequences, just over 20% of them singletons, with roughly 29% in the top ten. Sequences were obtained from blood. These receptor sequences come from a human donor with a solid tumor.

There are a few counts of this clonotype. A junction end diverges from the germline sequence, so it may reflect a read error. This CDR3 reads CASRKIDSGANVLTF. The CDR3 DNA follows: TGTGCTAGCAGAAAGATTGACTCTGGGGCCAACGTCCTGACTTTC. This chain joins TRBV7-7 and TRBJ2-6; D remains unclear. This CDR3 region has 15 residues. Germline CDR1 reads SSHAT; CDR2 reads FNYEAQ (reference sequence).

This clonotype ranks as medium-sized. The CDR3: CASSYERGLNTEAFF. The CDR3 coding sequence is TGTGCCAGCAGTTACGAGAGGGGATTGAACACTGAAGCTTTCTTT. This chain joins TRBV6-6 and TRBJ1-1, with D possibly being TRBD1 (5 bases). The length of the CDR3 is 15 residues. Between the trimmed V and J ends, which lost 2 bases and 0 bases, there was a span of 10 bases. The germline gives CDR1 MNHNY, CDR2 SVGAGI (reference sequence).

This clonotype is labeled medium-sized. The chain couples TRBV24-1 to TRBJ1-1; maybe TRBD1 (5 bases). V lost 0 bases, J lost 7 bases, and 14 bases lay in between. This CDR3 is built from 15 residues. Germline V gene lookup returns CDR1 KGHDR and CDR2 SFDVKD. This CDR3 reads CATSDLGRARFEAFF. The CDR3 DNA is TGTGCCACCAGTGATTTGGGCAGGGCGAGGTTTGAAGCTTTCTTT.

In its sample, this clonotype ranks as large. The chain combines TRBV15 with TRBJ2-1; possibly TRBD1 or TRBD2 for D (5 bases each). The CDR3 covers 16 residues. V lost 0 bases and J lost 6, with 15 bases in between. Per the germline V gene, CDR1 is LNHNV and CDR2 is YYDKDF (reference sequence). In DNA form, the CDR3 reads TGTGCCACCAGCAGAGATAGGGGAAAGCGGATCAATGAGCAGTTCTTC. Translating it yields CATSRDRGKRINEQFF.

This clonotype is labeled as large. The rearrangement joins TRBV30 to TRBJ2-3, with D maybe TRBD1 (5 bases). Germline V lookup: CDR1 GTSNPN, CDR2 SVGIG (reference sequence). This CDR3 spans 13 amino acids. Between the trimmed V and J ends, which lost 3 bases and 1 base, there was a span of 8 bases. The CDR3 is CAWRSRGTDTQYF. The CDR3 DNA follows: TGTGCCTGGAGAAGCAGGGGCACAGATACGCAGTATTTT.

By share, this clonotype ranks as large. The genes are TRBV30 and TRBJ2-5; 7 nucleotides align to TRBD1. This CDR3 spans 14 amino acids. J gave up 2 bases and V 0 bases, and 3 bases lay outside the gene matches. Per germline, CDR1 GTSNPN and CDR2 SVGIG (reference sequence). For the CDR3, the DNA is TGTGCCTGGAGTGTAAAGACAGGGCAAGAGACCCAGTACTTC. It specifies CAWSVKTGQETQYF.

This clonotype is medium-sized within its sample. Here the CDR3 reads CASSSKKTGGNTGELFF. CDR3 DNA: TGCGCCAGCAGCTCAAAAAAGACAGGGGGTAACACCGGGGAGCTGTTTTTT. The rearrangement links TRBV5-1 to TRBJ2-2; TRBD1 aligns across 9 bases. The ends lost 3 bases at V and 2 bases at J; junction bases unmatched: 8. This CDR3 is built from 17 residues. Looked up from germline, CDR1 is SGHRS and CDR2 is YFSETQ.

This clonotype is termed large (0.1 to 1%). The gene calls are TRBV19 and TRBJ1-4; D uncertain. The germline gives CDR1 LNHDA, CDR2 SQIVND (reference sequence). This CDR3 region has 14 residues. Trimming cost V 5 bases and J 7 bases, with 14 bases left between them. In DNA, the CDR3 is TGTGCCAGTAGTGTGCGTGGGGTGGTTGAAAAACTGTTTTTT. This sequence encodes CASSVRGVVEKLFF.

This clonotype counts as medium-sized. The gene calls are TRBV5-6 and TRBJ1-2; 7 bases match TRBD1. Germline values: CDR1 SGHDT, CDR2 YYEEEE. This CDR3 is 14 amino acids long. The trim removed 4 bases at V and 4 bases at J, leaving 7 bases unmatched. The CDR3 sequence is CASSGNRGAYGYTF. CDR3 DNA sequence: TGTGCCAGCAGCGGTAACAGGGGAGCCTATGGCTACACCTTC. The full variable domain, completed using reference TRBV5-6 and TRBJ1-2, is DAGVTQSPTHLIKTRGQQVTLRCSPKSGHDTVSWYQQALGQGPQFIFQYYEEEERQRGNFPDRFSGHQFPNYSSELNVNALLLGDSALYLCASSGNRGAYGYTFGSGTRLTVV.

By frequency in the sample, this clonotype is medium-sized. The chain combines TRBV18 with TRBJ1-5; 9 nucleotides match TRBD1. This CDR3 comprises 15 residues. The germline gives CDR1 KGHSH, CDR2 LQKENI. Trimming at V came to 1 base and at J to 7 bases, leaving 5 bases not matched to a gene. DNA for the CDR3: TGTGCCAGCTCACCACAAGGACAGGGGACCCAGCCCCAGCATTTT. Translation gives CASSPQGQGTQPQHF.

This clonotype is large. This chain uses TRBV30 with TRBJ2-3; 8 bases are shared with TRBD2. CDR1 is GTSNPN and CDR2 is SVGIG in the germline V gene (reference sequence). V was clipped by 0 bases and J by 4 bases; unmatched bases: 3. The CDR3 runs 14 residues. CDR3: CAWSVRGGADTQYF. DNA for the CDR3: TGTGCCTGGAGTGTACGGGGGGGCGCAGATACGCAGTATTTT.

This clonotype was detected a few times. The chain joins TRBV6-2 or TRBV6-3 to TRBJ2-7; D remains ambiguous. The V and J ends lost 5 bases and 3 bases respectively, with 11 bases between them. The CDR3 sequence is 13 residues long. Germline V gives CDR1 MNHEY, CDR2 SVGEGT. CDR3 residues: CASSLGVLYEQYV. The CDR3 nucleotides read TGTGCCAGCAGTCTTGGGGTACTCTACGAGCAGTACGTC.

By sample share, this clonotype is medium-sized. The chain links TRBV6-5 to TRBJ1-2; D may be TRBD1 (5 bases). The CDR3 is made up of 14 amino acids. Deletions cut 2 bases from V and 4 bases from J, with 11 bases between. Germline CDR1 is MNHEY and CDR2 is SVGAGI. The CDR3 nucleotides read TGTGCCAGCAGTTACGGGGGACCGGGCTATGGCTACACCTTC. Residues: CASSYGGPGYGYTF.

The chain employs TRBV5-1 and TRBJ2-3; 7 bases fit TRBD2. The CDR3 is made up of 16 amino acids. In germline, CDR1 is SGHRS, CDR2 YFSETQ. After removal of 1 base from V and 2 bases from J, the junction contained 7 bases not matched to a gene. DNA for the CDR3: TGCGCCAGCAGCTTGTCCTTGGGAGGGATCACAGATACGCAGTATTTT. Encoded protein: CASSLSLGGITDTQYF.

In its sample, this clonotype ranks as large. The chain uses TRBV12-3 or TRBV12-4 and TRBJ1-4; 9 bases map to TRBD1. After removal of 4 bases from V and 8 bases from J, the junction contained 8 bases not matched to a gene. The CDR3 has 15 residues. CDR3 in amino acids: CASSSEGQGNEKLFF. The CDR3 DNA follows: TGTGCCAGCAGTTCTGAGGGACAGGGAAACGAAAAACTGTTTTTT.

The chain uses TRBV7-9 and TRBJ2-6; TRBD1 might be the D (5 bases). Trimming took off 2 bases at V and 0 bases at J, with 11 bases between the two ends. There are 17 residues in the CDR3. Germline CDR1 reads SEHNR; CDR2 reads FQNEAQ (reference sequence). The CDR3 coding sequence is TGTGCCAGCAGCTTAATACAGGAAAGCTCTGGGGCCAACGTCCTGACTTTC. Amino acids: CASSLIQESSGANVLTF.

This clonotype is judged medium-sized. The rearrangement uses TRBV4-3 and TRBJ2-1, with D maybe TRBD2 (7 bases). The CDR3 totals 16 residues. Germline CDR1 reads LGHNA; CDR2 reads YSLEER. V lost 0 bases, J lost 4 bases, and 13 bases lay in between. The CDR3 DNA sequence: TGCGCCAGCAGCCAAGATCGGGGGGCCATATACAATGAGCAGTTCTTC. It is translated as CASSQDRGAIYNEQFF.

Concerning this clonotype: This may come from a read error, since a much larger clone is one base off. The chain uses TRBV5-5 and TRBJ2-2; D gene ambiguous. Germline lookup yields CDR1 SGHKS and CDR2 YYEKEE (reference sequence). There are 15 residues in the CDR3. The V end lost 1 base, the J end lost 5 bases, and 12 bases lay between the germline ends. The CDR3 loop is CASSLRLPETGELFF. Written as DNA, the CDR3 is TGTGCCAGCAGCTTGAGACTCCCAGAGACCGGGGAGCTGTTTTTT.

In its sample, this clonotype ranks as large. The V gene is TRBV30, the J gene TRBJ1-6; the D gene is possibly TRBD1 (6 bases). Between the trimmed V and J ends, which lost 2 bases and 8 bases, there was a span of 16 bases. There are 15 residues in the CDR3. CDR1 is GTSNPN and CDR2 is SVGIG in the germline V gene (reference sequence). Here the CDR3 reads CAWSPIDRRYSPLHF. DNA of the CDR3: TGTGCCTGGAGTCCCATCGACAGGCGATATTCACCCCTCCACTTT.

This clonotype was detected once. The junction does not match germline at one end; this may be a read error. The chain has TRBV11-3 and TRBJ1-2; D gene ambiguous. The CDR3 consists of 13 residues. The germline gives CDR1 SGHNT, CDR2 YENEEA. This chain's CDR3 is CASSSLRDYGYTF. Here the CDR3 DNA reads TGCGCCAGCAGCTCCCTCCGGGACTATGGCTACACCTTC. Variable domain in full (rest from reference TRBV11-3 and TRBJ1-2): EAGVVQSPRYKIIEKKQPVAFWCNPISGHNTLYWYLQNLGQGPELLIRYENEEAVDDSQLPKDRFSAERLKGVDSTLKIQPAELGDSAVYLCASSSLRDYGYTFGSGTRLTVV.

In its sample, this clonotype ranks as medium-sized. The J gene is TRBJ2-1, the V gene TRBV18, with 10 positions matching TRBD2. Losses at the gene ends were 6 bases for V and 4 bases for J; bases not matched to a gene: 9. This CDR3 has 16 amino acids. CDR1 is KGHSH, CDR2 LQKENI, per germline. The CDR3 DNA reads TGTGCCAGCTCCTTCGGAGCGGGAGGGCCGTACAATGAGCAGTTCTTC. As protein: CASSFGAGGPYNEQFF.

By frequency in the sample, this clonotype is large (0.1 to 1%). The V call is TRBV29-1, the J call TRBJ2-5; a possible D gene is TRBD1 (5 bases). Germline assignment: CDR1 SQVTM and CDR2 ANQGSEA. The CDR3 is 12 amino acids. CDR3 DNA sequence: TGCAGTTATCGACGACAGCAAGAGACCCAGTACTTC. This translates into CSYRRQQETQYF.

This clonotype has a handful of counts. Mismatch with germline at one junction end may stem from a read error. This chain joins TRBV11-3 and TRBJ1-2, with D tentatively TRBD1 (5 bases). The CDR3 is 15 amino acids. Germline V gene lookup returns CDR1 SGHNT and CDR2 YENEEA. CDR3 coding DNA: TGCGCCAGCAGCTTGGTAGGGGCAGGGAACTATGGCTACACCTTC. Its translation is CASSLVGAGNYGYTF.

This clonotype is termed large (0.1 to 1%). As DNA, the CDR3 is TGCAGCGTTGAAGACCCTAACCAGGGCGGGTATGGCTACACCTTC. This sequence encodes CSVEDPNQGGYGYTF. V gene TRBV29-1 combines with J gene TRBJ1-2, with D tentatively TRBD1 (5 bases). The CDR3 totals 15 residues. From germline, CDR1 is SQVTM and CDR2 ANQGSEA. V lost 0 bases to trimming and J lost 5 bases, with 16 bases between them.